Following are 23 T cell receptor beta chains from one sample sequenced in a study of blood T cell repertoires in COVID-19. Libraries were prepared by immunoSEQ multiplex PCR; TCRdb keeps only in-frame clonotypes and omits some of them. This table has 50,000 or so clones, roughly four fifths appearing once. The sample taken for sequencing was peripheral blood. The source of these receptors is a man in his forties with acute or convalescent COVID-19.

V and J are TRBV4-3 and TRBJ1-2; D is perhaps TRBD1 (6 bases). V was cut by 4 bases and J by 5 bases, with 8 bases left in between. CDR3 size: 12 residues. CDR1 LGHNA and CDR2 YSLEER come from the germline V gene. The chain's CDR3 is CASSRGGYGYTF. In DNA form, the CDR3 reads TGCGCCAGCAGCCGAGGGGGATATGGCTACACCTTC.

In this sample, this clone turned up a few times. This specimen includes other DNA sequences encoding the same CDR3. The chain carries TRBV5-1 and TRBJ1-2; possible D gene TRBD1, 5 bases. This CDR3 is built from 14 residues. Trimming left V 0 bases short and J 4 bases short, with 10 bases between. The germline V gene encodes CDR1 SGHRS and CDR2 YFSETQ. The CDR3: CASSLGTGGYGYTF. Written as DNA, the CDR3 is TGCGCCAGCAGCTTGGGTACCGGGGGCTATGGCTACACCTTC.

The V gene is TRBV2, the J gene TRBJ1-6; D might be TRBD1 (6 bases). Germline CDR1 SNHLY, CDR2 FYNNEI. V was trimmed by 8 bases and J by 8 bases, leaving 22 bases between them. This CDR3 contains 16 residues. The CDR3 here is CASRKGRQVDYSPLHF. The CDR3 coding sequence is TGTGCCAGCCGTAAAGGAAGACAGGTGGATTATTCACCCCTCCACTTT.

The chain carries TRBV5-1 and TRBJ1-1; weak D call: TRBD1 (6 bases). The CDR3 runs to 14 residues. V shed 0 bases and J shed 1 base, with 7 bases lying between them. Germline V gene data show CDR1 as SGHRS and CDR2 as YFSETQ. In nucleotides, the CDR3 is TGCGCCAGCAGCTTGGAAGGGGGGAACACTGAAGCTTTCTTT. It specifies CASSLEGGNTEAFF.

The chain is built from TRBV24-1 and TRBJ2-5; possible D gene TRBD1, 6 bases. The germline V gene encodes CDR1 KGHDR and CDR2 SFDVKD. Trimming cost V 3 bases and J 5 bases, with 18 bases left between them. The CDR3 length is 16 residues. The CDR3 DNA reads TGTGCCACCAGTGATCCTATCAGGGGTAATGGCGAGACCCAGTACTTC. Translation: CATSDPIRGNGETQYF.

The rearrangement links TRBV6-5 to TRBJ2-1; D is possibly TRBD1 (5 bases). Germline V gene data show CDR1 as MNHEY and CDR2 as SVGAGI. The length of the CDR3 is 13 residues. Trimming took off 6 bases at V and 5 bases at J, with 11 bases between the two ends. In DNA, the CDR3 is TGTGCCAGCAGAGCGACAGTAAACAATGAGCAGTTCTTC. Translation: CASRATVNNEQFF.

The chain combines TRBV2 with TRBJ1-5; possibly TRBD1 for D (6 bases). V was clipped by 7 bases and J by 4 bases, with 11 bases between them. The germline CDR1 and CDR2 sequences are SNHLY and FYNNEI. This CDR3 is 13 amino acids long. CDR3 protein: CASNSRGNQPQHF. The CDR3 bases are TGTGCCAGCAATAGCAGGGGAAATCAGCCCCAGCATTTT.

The V gene is TRBV7-8, the J gene TRBJ1-2; D not certain. CDR1 and CDR2 (germline): SGHVS, FQNEAQ. This CDR3 spans 14 amino acids. Trimming removed 1 base from V and 5 bases from J, with 11 bases in between. DNA of the CDR3: TGTGCCAGCAGCTTAGAGGCAGGCGTTTATGGCTACACCTTC. It translates to CASSLEAGVYGYTF.

V and J are TRBV3-1 (or the pseudogene TRBV3-2) and TRBJ2-5; the match to TRBD2 covers 8 bases. CDR1 and CDR2 from the germline V gene are LGHDT and YNNKEL (reference sequence). The CDR3 has 15 residues. J lost 6 bases, V lost 3 bases, and 9 bases had no gene match. The CDR3 nucleotides read TGTGCCAGCAGCCAGCGCCTAGCGGGCGCCCAGACCCAGTACTTC. Amino acid sequence: CASSQRLAGAQTQYF.

This sequence joins TRBV4-3 and TRBJ2-5; 13 nucleotides agree with TRBD2. The CDR3 has 17 amino acids. Germline assignment: CDR1 LGHNA and CDR2 YSLEER. The V gene end was trimmed by 0 bases and the J gene end by 9 bases; junction bases not matched to a gene: 10. The CDR3 is CASSQDGVLAGGESQYF. As DNA, the CDR3 is TGCGCCAGCAGCCAAGATGGGGTACTAGCGGGGGGGGAGTCCCAGTACTTC.

The chain employs TRBV30 and TRBJ2-3; the match to TRBD2 covers 7 bases. After removal of 4 bases from V and 2 bases from J, the junction contained 12 bases not matched to a gene. CDR3 length: 16 amino acids. Germline V CDR1 and CDR2: GTSNPN, SVGIG (reference sequence). The CDR3 loop is CAWKEVMGGFTDTQYF. CDR3 DNA: TGTGCCTGGAAGGAGGTCATGGGGGGGTTCACAGATACGCAGTATTTT.

The V gene is TRBV18, the J gene TRBJ2-7; 8 bases agree with TRBD1. The CDR3 covers 16 residues. CDR1 is KGHSH and CDR2 is LQKENI in the germline V gene. V trimming: 4 bases; J trimming: 7 bases; junction bases outside the gene matches: 15. The CDR3 nucleotides are TGTGCCAGCTCACTCGACAGGGGCGCAGTAGGATGGGAGCAGTACTTC. This gives the protein CASSLDRGAVGWEQYF.

This chain links TRBV9 with TRBJ1-3; a possible D gene is TRBD1 (6 bases). CDR1 and CDR2 from the germline V gene are SGDLS and YYNGEE. V was clipped by 0 bases and J by 3 bases, with 13 bases between them. The CDR3 has 16 amino acids. The CDR3 nucleotides are TGTGCCAGCAGCGTAGGAGAGGGGGTGTTTGGAAACACCATATATTTT. Encoded protein: CASSVGEGVFGNTIYF. The entire variable domain, with the rest obtained from reference TRBV9 and TRBJ1-3, is as follows: DSGVTQTPKHLITATGQRVTLRCSPRSGDLSVYWYQQSLDQGLQFLIQYYNGEERAKGNILERFSAQQFPDLHSELNLSSLELGDSALYFCASSVGEGVFGNTIYFGEGSWLTVV.

DNA of the CDR3: TGTGCCAGCAGCTTGCGGGGGGGTAGCACAGATACGCAGTATTTT. Its protein is CASSLRGGSTDTQYF. V and J are TRBV5-4 and TRBJ2-3; 8 nucleotides agree with TRBD2. V shed 1 base, J shed 0 bases, and the junction held 1 base outside the gene matches. The CDR3 is made up of 15 amino acids. Germline V gene sequence: CDR1 SGHNT, CDR2 YYREEE (reference sequence).

The V gene is TRBV7-9, the J gene TRBJ2-5; TRBD2 matches at 8 bases. Germline CDR1 and CDR2: SEHNR and FQNEAQ (reference sequence). This CDR3 has 14 amino acids. J gave up 2 bases and V 2 bases, and 1 base lay outside the gene matches. The DNA for the CDR3 is TGTGCCAGCAGCTTAAGCGGGGGACAAGAGACCCAGTACTTC. Protein: CASSLSGGQETQYF.

Details on this clone: Germline and junction disagree at one end, which may indicate a read error. The genes are TRBV27 and TRBJ2-5, with a weak D call TRBD1 (6 bases). The CDR3 has 13 residues. Germline CDR1 is MNHEY and CDR2 is SMNVEV (reference sequence). The CDR3 DNA sequence: TGTGCCAGCAGTTTTTGGGGGCAAGGGACCCAGTACTTC. Protein product: CASSFWGQGTQYF.

This clone was recorded once. V and J are TRBV7-3 and TRBJ2-7, with D possibly TRBD1 on 6 matching bases. Germline V lookup: CDR1 SGHTA, CDR2 FQGTGA. This CDR3 region has 17 residues. Trimming shortened V by 3 bases and J by 3 bases, and 21 bases separated the two germline ends. The CDR3 DNA is TGTGCCAGCAGCTTCGACAGGCGTCCTTTGCCTATCTACGAGCAGTACTTC. The encoded protein is CASSFDRRPLPIYEQYF.

This clone is a singleton in its sample. The gene calls are TRBV12-3 or TRBV12-4 and TRBJ1-2, with 10 bases fitting TRBD1. The CDR3 consists of 13 residues. V lost 5 bases, J lost 7 bases, and 4 bases stayed unmatched. CDR3 in DNA: TGTGCCAGCAGTCCAAGGGACAGGGGTGGCTACACCTTC. Protein: CASSPRDRGGYTF.

V is TRBV24-1 and J is TRBJ2-7; possible D gene TRBD1, 6 bases. The CDR3 spans 14 residues. In germline, CDR1 is KGHDR, CDR2 SFDVKD. Trimming cost V 3 bases and J 2 bases, with 10 bases left between them. For the CDR3, the DNA is TGTGCCACCAGTGATACCGGGACACCCTACGAGCAGTACTTC. It is translated as CATSDTGTPYEQYF.

This chain links TRBV20-1 with TRBJ2-3, with a possible D match to TRBD2 (6 bases). The CDR3 loop spans 11 amino acids. The ends were cut back, 6 bases at V and 5 bases at J, with 9 bases in the middle. Germline V gives CDR1 DFQATT, CDR2 SNEGSKA (reference sequence). The CDR3: CSATGEDTQYF. The DNA of the CDR3 is TGCAGTGCCACGGGGGAAGATACGCAGTATTTT.

The CDR3 DNA reads TGCGCCAGCAGCTTCCTAAGGACAGGGGAAACGAACACTGAAGCTTTCTTT. Translated, it gives CASSFLRTGETNTEAFF. This chain uses TRBV5-1 with TRBJ1-1; 9 bases are a match to TRBD1. With V trimmed by 2 bases and J by 1 base, 9 bases remained unmatched. The length of the CDR3 is 17 residues. Germline V gives CDR1 SGHRS, CDR2 YFSETQ. Supplemented by reference TRBV5-1 and TRBJ1-1, the full variable domain reads KAGVTQTPRYLIKTRGQQVTLSCSPISGHRSVSWYQQTPGQGLQFLFEYFSETQRNKGNFPGRFSGRQFSNSRSEMNVSTLELGDSALYLCASSFLRTGETNTEAFFGQGTRLTVV.

V and J are TRBV30 and TRBJ2-2; D call uncertain. Germline CDR1 and CDR2: GTSNPN and SVGIG (reference sequence). Trimming shortened V by 0 bases and J by 4 bases, and 6 bases separated the two germline ends. The CDR3 loop spans 13 amino acids. The CDR3 spells CAWSVQITGELFF. The CDR3 DNA follows: TGTGCCTGGAGTGTACAGATCACCGGGGAGCTGTTTTTT.

The J gene is TRBJ1-1, the V gene TRBV7-9; D remains ambiguous. In germline, CDR1 is SEHNR, CDR2 FQNEAQ (reference sequence). The CDR3 is 14 amino acids. Trimming stripped 4 bases from V and 0 bases from J, with 9 bases between. CDR3 DNA: TGTGCCAGCAGCTCAACTGATGTGAACACTGAAGCTTTCTTT. It encodes CASSSTDVNTEAFF.